This TCR beta chain came from a study of metastatic and nonmetastatic thyroid tumors. Study-level background: Samples came from malignant and benign thyroid patients, and repertoires were compared across blood and tumor or nodule tissue. Findings of the study overall: It was reportedly found that TCR beta diversity was significantly higher in malignant thyroid tumors than in benign nodules, a difference seen in both blood and tumor samples.

This clone was counted ten times or more. What it recognizes is unknown. Using MiXCR, TCRdb re-called clones from the PCR reads. Among about 27,000 clones, roughly 15% were seen once, and the ten largest hold approximately 14%. No treatment of any kind had been given to any patient before thyroid surgery. Germline CDR1 is DFQATT and CDR2 is SNEGSKA (reference sequence). The V segment lost 0 bases and the J segment 0 bases; nucleotides outside the gene matches: 7. CDR3 size: 17 residues. The gene calls are TRBV20-1 and TRBJ2-3; 9 nucleotides match TRBD1. Sequenced material: blood. The receptor comes from a male donor with papillary thyroid cancer or a benign thyroid nodule (not recorded which). Some clones in this sample may be carry-over from other donors' samples. CDR3 sequence: CSAREGQGRVSTDTQYF. The CDR3 DNA reads TGCAGTGCTAGAGAGGGACAGGGCCGGGTAAGCACAGATACGCAGTATTTT.